The T cell receptor (beta chain) under discussion was sequenced for a study of blood T cells in healthy people across ages. Overall study findings and caveats: Among long-lived donors, naive CD4+ cells were more numerous and diversity higher than in aged donors. Bulk PBMC profiling left naive and antigen-experienced comparisons inconclusive.

This clonotype was seen a handful of times. The antigen remains undetermined. Next came a second PCR, run for about 7 to 12 cycles, which used a sample-barcoded 5' primer along with a J-beta primer mix. MiXCR, applied by TCRdb to the 5' RACE reads, yields one record per CDR3 protein. The repertoire consists of some 670,000 distinct CDR3 sequences, with over 40% occurring once and the leading ten covering 13%. The CDR3 runs to 13 residues. In germline, CDR1 is SNHLY, CDR2 FYNNEI. V lost 6 bases to trimming and J lost 3 bases, with 12 bases between them. The chain is built from TRBV2 and TRBJ2-7; the D is unclear. This clonotype originated in a woman older than 75 in good health. Sequencing input: blood. The CDR3 region is CASRTNWDYEQYF. The CDR3 coding sequence is TGTGCCAGCAGGACGAATTGGGACTACGAGCAGTACTTC.